These 22 T cell receptor beta chains were all obtained from the same sample, sequenced in a study of beta chain features in type 1 diabetes. The entirety of the isolated RNA underwent reverse transcription, so expressed TCRB transcripts were sequenced. Repertoires were generated with immunoSEQ multiplex PCR, while TCRdb's copy carries only in-frame clones and drops some. The data hold fewer than 550,000 clones, with approximately 10% observed a single time. Sequencing input: naive CD4+ T cells from blood. Receptors originate from a woman between 18 and 29 years old in good health.

This clone was picked up a small number of times. The chain employs TRBV7-2 and TRBJ1-1, with 9 bases matching TRBD1. The junction had 5 bases not matched to a gene; V was cut back by 5 bases and J by 4 bases. Germline CDR1 reads SGHTA; CDR2 reads FQGNSA. The CDR3 extends over 14 amino acids. Here the CDR3 DNA reads TGTGCCAGCAGCCCGGGACAGGGATTCACTGAAGCTTTCTTT. Protein sequence: CASSPGQGFTEAFF.

This clone was seen a few times. This chain links TRBV11-1 with TRBJ2-3; 7 bases line up with TRBD1. Trimming at V came to 5 bases and at J to 2 bases, leaving 7 bases not matched to a gene. CDR1 and CDR2 from the germline V gene are SGHAT and FQDESV (reference sequence). The CDR3 runs 15 residues. The chain's CDR3 is CASSPLGQNTDTQYF. The CDR3 DNA reads TGTGCCAGCAGCCCCTTGGGACAGAACACAGATACGCAGTATTTT.

The table lists this clone with a few counts. The J gene is TRBJ2-3, the V gene TRBV11-2; D uncertain. V was cut by 4 bases and J by 8 bases, with 4 bases left in between. CDR3 size: 10 residues. Germline values: CDR1 SGHAT, CDR2 FQNNGV. DNA of the CDR3: TGTGCCAGCAGCTCAAGTACGCAGTATTTT. Protein: CASSSSTQYF.

CDR3 sequence (DNA): TGTGCCAGCTCACCACGGACGGCCCAAAGCGGCTACACCTTC. It yields the protein CASSPRTAQSGYTF. The chain links TRBV18 to TRBJ1-2; D not certain. Germline lookup yields CDR1 KGHSH and CDR2 LQKENI. With 1 base removed from V and 8 bases from J, the gap between germline ends came to 14 bases. There are 14 residues in the CDR3.

This clone was counted a few times. The chain joins TRBV10-3 to TRBJ2-7; 8 bases are shared with TRBD1. CDR3 length: 14 residues. Germline V lookup: CDR1 ENHRY, CDR2 SYGVKD. V lost 5 bases and J lost 4; bases outside the gene matches: 7. The CDR3 nucleotides read TGTGCCATCAGTCCAGGGGGCAGCATTTACGAGCAGTACTTC. This translates into CAISPGGSIYEQYF.

This clone was found a few times. The chain combines TRBV7-2 with TRBJ2-1; 10 bases map to TRBD1. The V gene end was trimmed by 5 bases and the J gene end by 7 bases; junction bases not matched to a gene: 8. The CDR3 is 15 residues long. In germline, CDR1 is SGHTA, CDR2 FQGNSA. Here the CDR3 reads CASSLGTGAENEQFF. Here the CDR3 DNA reads TGTGCCAGCAGCCTGGGGACAGGGGCCGAGAATGAGCAGTTCTTC.

The chain employs TRBV5-6 and TRBJ2-4, with TRBD2 identical over 12 bases. CDR1 is SGHDT and CDR2 is YYEEEE in the germline V gene. CDR3 length equals 19 residues. V gave up 0 bases and J gave up 8 bases; unmatched junction bases: 15. The CDR3: CASSLGFGLAGPSRDIQYF. The CDR3 region has the DNA TGTGCCAGCAGCTTGGGCTTTGGACTAGCGGGACCTTCCAGGGACATTCAGTACTTC.

This chain joins TRBV13 and TRBJ2-1, with D maybe TRBD2 (6 bases). The CDR3 runs to 16 residues. In germline, CDR1 is PRHDT, CDR2 FYEKMQ (reference sequence). V lost 0 bases and J 3 bases, leaving 12 bases between the germline ends. As DNA, the CDR3 is TGTGCCAGCAGCTTAGGTCGTCTAGCGAACTACAATGAGCAGTTCTTC. As protein: CASSLGRLANYNEQFF.

This clone was counted a few times. The limits of the CDR3 on the DNA are not certain, so only TCRdb's listed CDR3 is given. The J gene is TRBJ2-3, the V gene TRBV19. In germline, CDR1 is LNHDA, CDR2 SQIVND (reference sequence). Ends included, the CDR3 has 14 residues. The CDR3 loop reads CASSFGAGTDTQYF.

This clone was seen a handful of times. The chain is built from TRBV5-1 and TRBJ2-7; 7 bases are shared with TRBD1. V shed 8 bases and J 4 bases; nucleotides not matched to a gene: 12. The germline V gene encodes CDR1 SGHRS and CDR2 YFSETQ. This CDR3 comprises 14 residues. The CDR3 DNA is TGCGCCAGTAGGCGACAGGGATCCTTTTACGAGCAGTACTTC. Its translation: CASRRQGSFYEQYF.

The rearrangement joins TRBV27 to TRBJ2-1; 9 nucleotides match TRBD1. This CDR3 is 16 amino acids long. V shed 4 bases and J 2 bases; nucleotides not matched to a gene: 6. CDR1 and CDR2 (germline): MNHEY, SMNVEV (reference sequence). The CDR3 DNA follows: TGTGCCAGCAGTTATTACGGGACAGGGACCTACAATGAGCAGTTCTTC. This translates into CASSYYGTGTYNEQFF.

The rearrangement links TRBV5-1 to TRBJ1-4; D is ambiguous. The CDR3 consists of 14 residues. The V end was cut by 1 base, the J end by 5 bases, with 9 bases between. The germline CDR1 and CDR2 sequences are SGHRS and YFSETQ. CDR3 sequence reads: CASSLSSRNEKLFF. CDR3 in DNA: TGCGCCAGCAGCTTGTCCTCTCGGAATGAAAAACTGTTTTTT.

This clone was picked up a small number of times. The chain couples TRBV21-1 to TRBJ2-7; the DNA was not compared with TRBD1, the D call given in the table. TRBV21-1 is given as a pseudogene. The CDR3 contains 15 residues. This chain's CDR3 is CATRNRGAAQGEQYF. The DNA of the CDR3 is TGTGCCACACGGAACAGGGGAGCAGCTCAGGGCGAGCAGTACTTC.

The CDR3 protein is CASSQGARTGYDQPQHF. As DNA, the CDR3 is TGCGCCAGCAGCCAAGGAGCCCGGACAGGGTATGATCAGCCCCAGCATTTT. V and J are TRBV4-1 and TRBJ1-5, with 8 bases lining up with TRBD1. The CDR3 is 17 amino acids. The germline gives CDR1 MGHRA, CDR2 YSYEKL. V lost 1 base and J lost 5; bases outside the gene matches: 10.

There are a few counts of this clone. Here the CDR3 DNA reads TGTGCCAGCAGTAGGACAGGATCCTACGAGCAGTACTTC. Translated, it gives CASSRTGSYEQYF. This rearrangement joins TRBV6-6 to TRBJ2-7, with 7 bases lining up with TRBD1. V lost 5 bases and J lost 1; bases outside the gene matches: 2. Germline V gene sequence: CDR1 MNHNY, CDR2 SVGAGI (reference sequence). The CDR3 loop spans 13 amino acids.

CDR3 nucleotides: TGTGCCATCAGTGGGGGAGAGATGCTAGCGGGAGGGGAAGAGCAGTACTTC. This sequence encodes CAISGGEMLAGGEEQYF. The chain joins TRBV10-3 to TRBJ2-7; 12 positions agree with TRBD2. Germline lookup yields CDR1 ENHRY and CDR2 SYGVKD. V lost 4 bases, J lost 7 bases, and 14 bases stayed unmatched. CDR3 length: 17 amino acids.

About this clone itself: Other DNA variants within this sample encode the same CDR3. V and J are TRBV2 and TRBJ2-3; a possible D gene is TRBD2 (6 bases). Germline CDR1 reads SNHLY; CDR2 reads FYNNEI. CDR3 length equals 12 residues. V was cut by 8 bases and J by 3 bases, with 9 bases left in between. The CDR3 sequence is CASGDSTDTQYF. DNA of the CDR3: TGTGCCAGCGGGGACTCTACAGATACGCAGTATTTT.

The gene calls are TRBV10-3 and TRBJ1-5; a weak D match, TRBD1 (5 bases). V lost 6 bases to trimming and J lost 4 bases, with 10 bases between them. Germline V CDR1 and CDR2: ENHRY, SYGVKD. The CDR3 covers 13 residues. The DNA for the CDR3 is TGTGCCATCAGGGACACGATTAATCAGCCCCAGCATTTT. Its translation: CAIRDTINQPQHF.

Only a few counts were recorded for this clone. The chain combines TRBV7-2 with TRBJ2-3; D may match TRBD1 or TRBD2 (5 bases each). This CDR3 has 15 residues. Germline CDR1 and CDR2: SGHTA and FQGNSA. Trimming left V 5 bases short and J 0 bases short, with 12 bases between. The CDR3, as DNA: TGTGCCAGCAGCCCCACCTGGGGGAGCACAGATACGCAGTATTTT. Its translation: CASSPTWGSTDTQYF.

The chain combines TRBV9 with TRBJ1-2; 8 nucleotides align to TRBD1. Germline CDR1 reads SGDLS; CDR2 reads YYNGEE. J gave up 7 bases and V 1 base, and 3 bases lay outside the gene matches. The CDR3 has 13 residues. For the CDR3, the DNA is TGTGCCAGCAGCGTACGACAGGGGAGTGGCTACACCTTC. Translating gives CASSVRQGSGYTF.

This clone has only a few counts. The J gene is TRBJ1-5, the V gene TRBV4-1; perhaps TRBD1 as D (5 bases). Germline CDR1 is MGHRA and CDR2 is YSYEKL. The V end was cut by 3 bases, the J end by 2 bases, with 14 bases between. The CDR3 length is 16 residues. CDR3 DNA: TGCGCCAGCAGCCACTCCGGGCTCAGGGGCAATCAGCCCCAGCATTTT. This translates into CASSHSGLRGNQPQHF.

The rearrangement joins TRBV15 to TRBJ2-4; 9 nucleotides agree with TRBD2. The CDR3 is 14 amino acids. The ends lost 5 bases at V and 6 bases at J; junction bases unmatched: 5. The germline CDR1 and CDR2 sequences are LNHNV and YYDKDF (reference sequence). This CDR3 is CATSGAGLANIQYF. CDR3 coding DNA: TGTGCCACCAGCGGGGCGGGACTAGCAAACATTCAGTACTTC.